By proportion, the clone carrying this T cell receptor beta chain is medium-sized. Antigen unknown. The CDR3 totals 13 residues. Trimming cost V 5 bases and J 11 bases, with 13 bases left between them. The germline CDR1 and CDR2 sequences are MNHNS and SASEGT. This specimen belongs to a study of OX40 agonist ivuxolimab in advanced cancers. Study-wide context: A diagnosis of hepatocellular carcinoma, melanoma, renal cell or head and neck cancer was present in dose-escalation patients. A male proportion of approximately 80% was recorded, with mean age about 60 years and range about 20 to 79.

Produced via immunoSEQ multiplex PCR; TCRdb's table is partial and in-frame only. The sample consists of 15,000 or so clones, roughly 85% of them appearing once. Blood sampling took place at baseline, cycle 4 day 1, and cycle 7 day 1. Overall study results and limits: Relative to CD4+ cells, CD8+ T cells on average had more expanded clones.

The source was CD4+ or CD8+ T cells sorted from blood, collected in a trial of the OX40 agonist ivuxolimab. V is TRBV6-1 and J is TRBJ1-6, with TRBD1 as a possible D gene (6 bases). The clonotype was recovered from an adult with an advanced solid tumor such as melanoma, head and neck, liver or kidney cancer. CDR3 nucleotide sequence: TGTGCCAGCAGTCCGGGGGCTAGCACACCCCTCCACTTT. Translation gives CASSPGASTPLHF.